The clone carrying this T cell receptor (beta chain) was seen more than once but under ten times. Antigen unknown. The entry originates in a study of CD8 T cells in ankylosing spondylitis. Study results and caveats: Made up of eight highly homologous variants, a TCR beta motif appeared characteristic of ankylosing spondylitis blood. A subset of motif variants has previously been described in the synovial fluid and blood of reactive arthritis. Disease-associated clones were reportedly significantly overrepresented in matched ankylosing spondylitis synovial fluid.

The TCR beta libraries were generated through quantitative 5'-RACE incorporating molecular barcodes. TCRdb re-called the 5' RACE reads with MiXCR, one entry per CDR3 protein. The sample contains about 250,000 distinct CDR3 sequences, roughly 32% of which appear only once. The trim removed 1 base at V and 7 bases at J, leaving 4 bases unmatched. Per the germline V gene, CDR1 is DFQATT and CDR2 is SNEGSKA (reference sequence). CDR3 length: 15 amino acids. The V gene is TRBV20-1, the J gene TRBJ1-6; 10 bases map to TRBD1. The sequenced sample was blood, either unsorted or a sorted T cell fraction (not recorded which). This clonotype was obtained from a male donor with ankylosing spondylitis or in good health (not recorded which). The CDR3 coding sequence is TGCAGTGCTAGAGGCGACAGGGGGCAGAATTCACCCCTCCACTTT. It codes for CSARGDRGQNSPLHF.